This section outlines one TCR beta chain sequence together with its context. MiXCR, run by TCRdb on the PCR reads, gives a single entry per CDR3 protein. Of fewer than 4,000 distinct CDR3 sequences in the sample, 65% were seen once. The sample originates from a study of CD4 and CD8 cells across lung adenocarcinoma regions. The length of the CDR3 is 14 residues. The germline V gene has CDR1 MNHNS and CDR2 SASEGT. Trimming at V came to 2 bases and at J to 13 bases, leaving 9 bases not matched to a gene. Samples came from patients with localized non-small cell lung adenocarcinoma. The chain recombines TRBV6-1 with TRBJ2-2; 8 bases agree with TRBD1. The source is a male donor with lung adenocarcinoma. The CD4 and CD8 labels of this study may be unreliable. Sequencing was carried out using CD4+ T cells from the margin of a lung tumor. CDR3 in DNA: TGTGCCAGCAGTGAACGACAGGGGATCGGTACGCTGTTTTTT. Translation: CASSERQGIGTLFF.